This TCR beta chain came from a study of T cell repertoires in cytomegalovirus infection. Study in general: The public TCR beta signatures pointed to both CMV infection and matching HLA type. General study points: The ex vivo response was dominated by HLA-C-restricted CMV-specific TCR beta clonotypes. Accumulated public TCR beta family frequency recognized individuals carrying CMV together with the relevant HLA.

The CDR3 totals 15 residues. Trimming pared 6 bases from V and 3 bases from J, leaving 14 bases between. TCRdb fed the reads into MiXCR, producing one record per CDR3 protein. This sample carries hundreds of thousands of distinct CDR3 sequences, more than 20% of them seen once, and the ten largest clones take 7.5% to 9%. Ten or more counts support this clonotype. What it binds is not known. The sequenced sample was CD8+ T cells from PBMCs. The rearrangement links TRBV12-3 or TRBV12-4 to TRBJ2-2, with unresolved D. The TCR comes from a human donor in good health (CMV status not recorded). Some clones in this sample may be carry-over from other donors' samples. CDR3 sequence (DNA): TGTGCCAGCAGATTGGGCAAGGCTGACACCGGGGAGCTGTTTTTT. Translating gives CASRLGKADTGELFF.